Listed below are T cell receptor beta chains from one sample, sequenced in a study of blood T cell repertoires in COVID-19. Sequenced by immunoSEQ multiplex PCR; TCRdb stores in-frame clones only, minus some. The sample records under 70,000 clones, more than 60% being singletons. Sequencing input: peripheral blood. These receptors came from a woman of 80 years or more with active or convalescent COVID-19. The CDR3 runs from the conserved cysteine through the conserved F or W. Each record gives: D gene, clone size, V gene, J gene, CDR3 protein, CDR3 DNA. A D gene is named only where the DNA matches it firmly. Size is stated for part of the rows, as once, few or many counts, or as a class when the clone is expanded.

d_call: .
clone_size: .
v_call: TRBV27
j_call: TRBJ1-1
cdr3_aa: CASSNEGVAEAFF
cdr3_nt: TGTGCCAGCAGCAATGAAGGAGTGGCTGAAGCTTTCTTT

d_call: TRBD2
clone_size: .
v_call: TRBV6-2/TRBV6-3
j_call: TRBJ2-1
cdr3_aa: CASSPPAGTSRLGNEQFF
cdr3_nt: TGTGCCAGCAGTCCCCCCGCCGGGACTAGCCGGTTGGGCAATGAGCAGTTCTTC

d_call: TRBD1
clone_size: .
v_call: TRBV6-5
j_call: TRBJ2-5
cdr3_aa: CASTTTGEETQYF
cdr3_nt: TGTGCCAGCACCACGACAGGGGAAGAGACCCAGTACTTC

d_call: TRBD1
clone_size: .
v_call: TRBV5-4
j_call: TRBJ1-2
cdr3_aa: CASSAQQGAAYGYTF
cdr3_nt: TGTGCCAGCAGCGCCCAACAGGGGGCGGCCTATGGCTACACCTTC

d_call: .
clone_size: .
v_call: TRBV7-8
j_call: TRBJ2-6
cdr3_aa: CASSLRGMRSGANVLTF
cdr3_nt: TGTGCCAGCAGCTTACGGGGGATGCGATCTGGGGCCAACGTCCTGACTTTC

d_call: TRBD1
clone_size: .
v_call: TRBV5-5
j_call: TRBJ1-2
cdr3_aa: CASSLGGGYNSGYTF
cdr3_nt: TGTGCCAGCAGCTTGGGAGGGGGCTATAACTCCGGCTACACCTTC

d_call: .
clone_size: .
v_call: TRBV19
j_call: TRBJ1-5
cdr3_aa: CASSIDRVWQGQQPQHF
cdr3_nt: TGTGCCAGTAGTATAGATCGGGTATGGCAGGGACAACAGCCCCAGCATTTT

d_call: TRBD1
clone_size: few
v_call: TRBV3-1/TRBV3-2
j_call: TRBJ2-7
cdr3_aa: CASSQTSKDRAF
cdr3_nt: TGTGCCAGCAGCCAAACCTCAAAAGACAGGGCCTTC

d_call: .
clone_size: .
v_call: TRBV7-9
j_call: TRBJ2-1
cdr3_aa: CASSLGTSYNEQFF
cdr3_nt: TGTGCCAGCAGCTTAGGGACTTCCTACAATGAGCAGTTCTTC

d_call: .
clone_size: once
v_call: TRBV7-3
j_call: TRBJ2-7
cdr3_aa: CASSYGEMDEQYF
cdr3_nt: TGTGCCAGCAGCTATGGAGAGATGGACGAGCAGTACTTC

d_call: TRBD2
clone_size: .
v_call: TRBV5-1
j_call: TRBJ2-3
cdr3_aa: CASSRWTSGAFTDTQYF
cdr3_nt: TGCGCCAGCAGCCGGTGGACTAGCGGGGCCTTCACAGATACGCAGTATTTT